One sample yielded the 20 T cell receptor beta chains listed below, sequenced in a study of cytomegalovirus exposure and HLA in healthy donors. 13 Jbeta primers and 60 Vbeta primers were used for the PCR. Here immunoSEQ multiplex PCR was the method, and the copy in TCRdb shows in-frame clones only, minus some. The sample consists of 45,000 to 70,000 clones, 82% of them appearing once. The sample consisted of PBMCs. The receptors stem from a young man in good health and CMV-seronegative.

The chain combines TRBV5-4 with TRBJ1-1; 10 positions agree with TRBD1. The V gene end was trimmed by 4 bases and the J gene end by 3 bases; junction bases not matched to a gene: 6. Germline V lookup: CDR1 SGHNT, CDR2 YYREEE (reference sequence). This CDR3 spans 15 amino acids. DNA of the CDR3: TGTGCCAGCAGCAGGGACAGGGGAACGGACACTGAAGCTTTCTTT. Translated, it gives CASSRDRGTDTEAFF.

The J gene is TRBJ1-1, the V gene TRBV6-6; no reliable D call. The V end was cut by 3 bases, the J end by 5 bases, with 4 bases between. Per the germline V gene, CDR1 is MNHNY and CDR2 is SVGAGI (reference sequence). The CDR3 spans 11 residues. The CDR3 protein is CASSYYTEAFF. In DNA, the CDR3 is TGTGCCAGCAGTTATTATACTGAAGCTTTCTTT.

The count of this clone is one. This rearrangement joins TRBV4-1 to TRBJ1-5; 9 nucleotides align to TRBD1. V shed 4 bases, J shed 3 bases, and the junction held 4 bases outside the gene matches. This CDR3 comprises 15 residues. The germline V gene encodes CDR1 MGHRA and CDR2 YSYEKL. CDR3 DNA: TGCGCCAGCAGCCCCGGGACAGGGAACAATCAGCCCCAGCATTTT. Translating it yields CASSPGTGNNQPQHF.

In DNA form, the CDR3 reads TGTGCCAGCAGTGGTATCGTCGGGCAGTTCTTC. It translates to CASSGIVGQFF. The V and J genes are TRBV25-1 and TRBJ2-1, with no clear D. Trimming cost V 4 bases and J 12 bases, with 10 bases left between them. CDR1 MGHDK and CDR2 SYGVNS come from the germline V gene. The CDR3 extends over 11 amino acids.

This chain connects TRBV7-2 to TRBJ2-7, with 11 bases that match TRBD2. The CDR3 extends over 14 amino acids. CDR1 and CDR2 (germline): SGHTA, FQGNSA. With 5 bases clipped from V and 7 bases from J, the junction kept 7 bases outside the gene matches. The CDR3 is CASSLLAGVGEQYF. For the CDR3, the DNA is TGTGCCAGCAGCCTACTAGCGGGAGTCGGAGAGCAGTACTTC.

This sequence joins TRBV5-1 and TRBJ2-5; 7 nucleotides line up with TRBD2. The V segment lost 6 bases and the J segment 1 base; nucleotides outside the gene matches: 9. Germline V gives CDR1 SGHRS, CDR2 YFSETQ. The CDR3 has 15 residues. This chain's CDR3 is CASNQPSSGQETQYF. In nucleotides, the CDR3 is TGCGCCAGCAATCAACCCTCTAGCGGCCAAGAGACCCAGTACTTC.

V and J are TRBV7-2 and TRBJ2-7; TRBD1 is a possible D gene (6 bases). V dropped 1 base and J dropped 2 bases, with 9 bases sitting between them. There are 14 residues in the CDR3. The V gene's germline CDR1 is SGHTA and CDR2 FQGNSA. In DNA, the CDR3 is TGTGCCAGCAGCTTAGAACCAGGGGCCTACGAGCAGTACTTC. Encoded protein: CASSLEPGAYEQYF.

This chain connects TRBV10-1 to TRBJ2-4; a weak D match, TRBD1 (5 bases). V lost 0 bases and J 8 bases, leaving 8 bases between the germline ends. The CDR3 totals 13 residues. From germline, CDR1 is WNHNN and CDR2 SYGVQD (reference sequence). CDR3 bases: TGCGCCAGCAGTGAGTCCCCAGGGTACATTCAGTACTTC. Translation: CASSESPGYIQYF.

CDR3 nucleotide sequence: TGTGCCAGCAGCTCCCCCAGGGATGAGGGACAATCCTCTGGAAACACCATATATTTT. This encodes CASSSPRDEGQSSGNTIYF. The rearrangement joins TRBV7-8 to TRBJ1-3; D may be TRBD1 (6 bases). V was cut by 4 bases and J by 0 bases, with 22 bases left in between. The CDR3 totals 19 residues. CDR1 and CDR2 (germline): SGHVS, FQNEAQ. Together with reference TRBV7-8 and TRBJ1-3, the CDR3 gives the full variable domain: GAGVSQSPRYKVAKRGQDVALRCDPISGHVSLFWYQQALGQGPEFLTYFQNEAQLDKSGLPSDRFFAERPEGSVSTLKIQRTQQEDSAVYLCASSSPRDEGQSSGNTIYFGEGSWLTVV.

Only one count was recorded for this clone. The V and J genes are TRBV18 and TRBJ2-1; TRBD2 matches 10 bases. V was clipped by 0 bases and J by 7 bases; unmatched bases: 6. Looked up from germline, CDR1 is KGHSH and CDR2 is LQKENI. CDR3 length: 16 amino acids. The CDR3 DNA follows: TGTGCCAGCTCACCACCTCTAGCGGGGGTCGGGAATGAGCAGTTCTTC. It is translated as CASSPPLAGVGNEQFF.

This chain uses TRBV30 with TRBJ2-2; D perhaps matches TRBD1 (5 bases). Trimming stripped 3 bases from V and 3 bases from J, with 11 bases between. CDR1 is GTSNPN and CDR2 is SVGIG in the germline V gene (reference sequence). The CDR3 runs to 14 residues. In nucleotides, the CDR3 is TGTGCCTGGAGGGGCAGGGCCGACACCGGGGAGCTGTTTTTT. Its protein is CAWRGRADTGELFF.

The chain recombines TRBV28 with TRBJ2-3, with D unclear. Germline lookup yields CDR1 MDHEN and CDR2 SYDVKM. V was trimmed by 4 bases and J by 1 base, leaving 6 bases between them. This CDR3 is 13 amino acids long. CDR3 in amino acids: CASSSRGTDTQYF. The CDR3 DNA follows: TGTGCCAGCAGTTCCCGTGGCACAGATACGCAGTATTTT.

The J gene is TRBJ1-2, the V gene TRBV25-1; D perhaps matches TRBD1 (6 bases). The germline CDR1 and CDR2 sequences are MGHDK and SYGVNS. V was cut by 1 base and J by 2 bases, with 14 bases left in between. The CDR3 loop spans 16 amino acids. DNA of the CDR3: TGTGCCAGCAGTGAATGGGGGCAGGGAGCCAACTATGGCTACACCTTC. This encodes CASSEWGQGANYGYTF.

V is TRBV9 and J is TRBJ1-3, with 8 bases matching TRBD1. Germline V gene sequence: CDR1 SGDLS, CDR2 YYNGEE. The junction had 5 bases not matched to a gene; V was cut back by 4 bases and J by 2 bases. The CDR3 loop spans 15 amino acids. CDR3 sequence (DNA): TGTGCCAGCAGCTACCAGGGGGCCGCTGGAAACACCATATATTTT. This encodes CASSYQGAAGNTIYF.

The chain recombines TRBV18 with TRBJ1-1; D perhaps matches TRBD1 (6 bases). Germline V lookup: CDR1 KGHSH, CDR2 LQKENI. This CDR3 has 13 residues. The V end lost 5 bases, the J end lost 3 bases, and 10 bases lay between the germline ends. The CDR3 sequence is CASSTGIDTEAFF. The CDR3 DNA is TGTGCCAGCTCAACAGGGATCGACACTGAAGCTTTCTTT.

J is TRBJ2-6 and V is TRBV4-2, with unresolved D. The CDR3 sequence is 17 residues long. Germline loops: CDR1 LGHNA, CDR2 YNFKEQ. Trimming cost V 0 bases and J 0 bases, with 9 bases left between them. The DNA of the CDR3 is TGTGCCAGCAGCCAAGAACCACAGATCTCTGGGGCCAACGTCCTGACTTTC. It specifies CASSQEPQISGANVLTF.

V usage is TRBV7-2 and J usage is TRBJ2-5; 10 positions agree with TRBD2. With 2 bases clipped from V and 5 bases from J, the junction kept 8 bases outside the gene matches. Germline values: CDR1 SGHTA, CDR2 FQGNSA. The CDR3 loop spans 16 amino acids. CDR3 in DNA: TGTGCCAGCAGCTTAAGGCTAGCGGGAGTGGCGGAGACCCAGTACTTC. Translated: CASSLRLAGVAETQYF.

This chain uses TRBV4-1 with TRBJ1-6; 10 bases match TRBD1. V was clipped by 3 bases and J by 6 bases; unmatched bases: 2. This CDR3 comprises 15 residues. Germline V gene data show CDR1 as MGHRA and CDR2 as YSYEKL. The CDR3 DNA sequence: TGCGCCAGCAGCCAGGGGGACAGGGGTAATTCACCCCTCCACTTT. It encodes CASSQGDRGNSPLHF.

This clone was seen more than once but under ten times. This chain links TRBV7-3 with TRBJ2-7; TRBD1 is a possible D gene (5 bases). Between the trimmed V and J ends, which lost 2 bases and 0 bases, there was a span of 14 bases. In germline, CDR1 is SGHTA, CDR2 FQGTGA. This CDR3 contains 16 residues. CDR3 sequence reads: CASSLPVLDSSYEQYF. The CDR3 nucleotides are TGTGCCAGCAGCTTACCGGTTCTCGACAGCTCCTACGAGCAGTACTTC.

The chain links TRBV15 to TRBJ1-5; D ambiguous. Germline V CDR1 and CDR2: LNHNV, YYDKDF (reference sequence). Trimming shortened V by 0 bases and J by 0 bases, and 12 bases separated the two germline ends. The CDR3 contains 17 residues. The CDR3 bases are TGTGCCACCAGCAGAGAGCAGGCAGGCCATAGCAATCAGCCCCAGCATTTT. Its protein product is CATSREQAGHSNQPQHF.